Below, 25 T cell receptor beta chains from the same sample are listed, as sequenced in a study of control samples from healthy donors and cancer patients. Generated by immunoSEQ multiplex PCR, the TCRdb table keeps only in-frame clones and is missing some. The sample includes 150,000 or so clones, 90% to 95% of them seen just once. Material for sequencing was blood. The receptors come from a woman aged 25 to 45 in good health.

The rearrangement links TRBV7-3 to TRBJ2-6, with 8 bases identical to TRBD2. J gave up 2 bases and V 2 bases, and 5 bases lay outside the gene matches. CDR3 length: 17 amino acids. Germline CDR1 and CDR2: SGHTA and FQGTGA. The CDR3 DNA reads TGTGCCAGCAGCTTAGCCCGGGGGGGCCCTGGGGCCAACGTCCTGACTTTC. It specifies CASSLARGGPGANVLTF.

V usage is TRBV4-1 and J usage is TRBJ1-2; a weak D match, TRBD1 (5 bases). The length of the CDR3 is 14 residues. CDR1 MGHRA and CDR2 YSYEKL come from the germline V gene. The ends were cut back, 3 bases at V and 2 bases at J, with 10 bases in the middle. The CDR3 here is CASSHGGKNYGYTF. The CDR3 coding sequence is TGCGCCAGCAGCCACGGGGGGAAAAACTATGGCTACACCTTC.

The gene calls are TRBV15 and TRBJ1-5; 7 bases align to TRBD1. Germline values: CDR1 LNHNV, CDR2 YYDKDF (reference sequence). J was trimmed by 2 bases and V by 0 bases; bases with no gene match: 1. This CDR3 spans 15 amino acids. The CDR3 nucleotides are TGTGCCACCAGCAGAGATGGACAGGGCAATCAGCCCCAGCATTTT. Protein product: CATSRDGQGNQPQHF.

With respect to this clone: The sample holds other DNA sequences that translate to the same CDR3. The chain is built from TRBV29-1 and TRBJ2-7; TRBD1 matches 7 bases. This CDR3 has 12 amino acids. Germline lookup yields CDR1 SQVTM and CDR2 ANQGSEA. The V and J ends lost 6 bases and 4 bases, in that order; junction bases with no gene match: 6. The DNA for the CDR3 is TGCAGCGTCGCGTACAGGGGATACGAGCAGTACTTC. Its protein product is CSVAYRGYEQYF.

This clone was found a few times. The chain uses TRBV10-3 and TRBJ2-5; D ambiguous. Trimming took off 2 bases at V and 4 bases at J, with 8 bases between the two ends. This CDR3 has 13 amino acids. The germline V gene encodes CDR1 ENHRY and CDR2 SYGVKD. The CDR3 is CAISEGLLETQYF. In nucleotides, the CDR3 is TGTGCCATCAGTGAGGGCCTTTTAGAGACCCAGTACTTC.

This chain connects TRBV4-1 to TRBJ2-7, with D perhaps matching TRBD2 (5 bases). CDR1 MGHRA and CDR2 YSYEKL come from the germline V gene. The V end lost 0 bases, the J end lost 5 bases, and 17 bases lay between the germline ends. CDR3 length: 16 residues. CDR3 in DNA: TGCGCCAGCAGCCAAGATCTCGGGATGGGCCTGGACGAGCAGTACTTC. Translated, it gives CASSQDLGMGLDEQYF.

The chain employs TRBV9 and TRBJ1-4; the D gene is possibly TRBD1 (5 bases). CDR1 and CDR2 (germline): SGDLS, YYNGEE. Trimming removed 3 bases from V and 7 bases from J, with 19 bases in between. The length of the CDR3 is 16 residues. The CDR3 spells CASSDPREGVFEKLFF. As DNA, the CDR3 is TGTGCCAGCAGCGATCCTCGAGAAGGGGTTTTTGAAAAACTGTTTTTT.

A single count supports this clone. The chain joins TRBV19 to TRBJ2-1, with TRBD2 matching over 10 bases. V lost 9 bases, J lost 6 bases, and 8 bases stayed unmatched. The CDR3 has 14 residues. Germline CDR1 LNHDA, CDR2 SQIVND (reference sequence). The CDR3: CASSLSGRVNEQFF. CDR3 bases: TGTGCCAGCTCCTTAAGCGGGAGGGTCAATGAGCAGTTCTTC.

The rearrangement joins TRBV28 to TRBJ2-3, with 8 nucleotides matching TRBD1. CDR1 is MDHEN, CDR2 SYDVKM, per germline. The CDR3 is 16 residues long. The J segment lost 6 bases and the V segment lost 3 bases, leaving 11 bases of the junction unmatched. CDR3 sequence (DNA): TGTGCCAGCAGTTTGGCGGTCCAGGGGGCGCTTGATACGCAGTATTTT. Protein sequence: CASSLAVQGALDTQYF.

The chain uses TRBV4-2 and TRBJ2-1, with 13 bases fitting TRBD2. Trimming cost V 3 bases and J 8 bases; bases outside gene matches: 7. The CDR3 extends over 16 amino acids. CDR1 and CDR2 (germline): LGHNA, YNFKEQ. This CDR3 is CASSQGLAGSIDEQFF. The CDR3 DNA reads TGTGCCAGCAGCCAGGGACTAGCGGGATCTATCGATGAGCAGTTCTTC.

The rearrangement joins TRBV2 to TRBJ1-1; unclear D gene. The CDR3 runs 13 residues. Germline assignment: CDR1 SNHLY and CDR2 FYNNEI. V lost 7 bases and J lost 4, with 13 bases in between. This CDR3 is CASTPRGVTEAFF. The CDR3 DNA follows: TGTGCCAGCACCCCTCGGGGAGTCACTGAAGCTTTCTTT. Based on the CDR3 plus reference TRBV2 and TRBJ1-1, the full variable domain is EPEVTQTPSHQVTQMGQEVILRCVPISNHLYFYWYRQILGQKVEFLVSFYNNEISEKSEIFDDQFSVERPDGSNFTLKIRSTKLEDSAMYFCASTPRGVTEAFFGQGTRLTVV.

V and J are TRBV19 and TRBJ2-1; D unclear. The CDR3 totals 13 residues. Germline V CDR1 and CDR2: LNHDA, SQIVND (reference sequence). V lost 3 bases and J 6 bases, leaving 9 bases between the germline ends. The CDR3 spells CASSIGQSNEQFF. The CDR3 DNA reads as TGTGCCAGTAGTATTGGGCAGAGCAATGAGCAGTTCTTC.

The chain uses TRBV7-8 and TRBJ2-7, with no clear D. Germline V gene sequence: CDR1 SGHVS, CDR2 FQNEAQ. Trimming left V 5 bases short and J 0 bases short, with 8 bases between. The CDR3 runs to 13 residues. In DNA form, the CDR3 reads TGTGCCAGCAGCGGCCGGGTCTCCTACGAGCAGTACTTC. Translated: CASSGRVSYEQYF.

J is TRBJ2-7 and V is TRBV11-2; the D gene is possibly TRBD1 (5 bases). CDR3 length: 14 amino acids. Germline V gene sequence: CDR1 SGHAT, CDR2 FQNNGV. V was clipped by 5 bases and J by 5 bases, with 16 bases between them. CDR3 DNA: TGTGCCAGCAGCCCCCCCCAGGGCCGGGACGAGCAGTACTTC. Its protein is CASSPPQGRDEQYF.

The chain has TRBV6-2 or TRBV6-3 and TRBJ2-3, with TRBD2 matching 8 bases. In germline, CDR1 is MNHEY, CDR2 SVGEGT. Germline trimming cut 5 bases from V and 2 bases from J; bases unmatched to any gene: 12. The CDR3 covers 17 residues. Written as DNA, the CDR3 is TGTGCCAGCAGTCCCGTTACTAGCGGATTCCCCACAGATACGCAGTATTTT. Amino acids: CASSPVTSGFPTDTQYF.

The chain carries TRBV5-1 and TRBJ2-3, with D tentatively TRBD2 (5 bases). Germline CDR1 SGHRS, CDR2 YFSETQ. The germline V and J ends were trimmed by 4 bases and 4 bases, with 13 bases remaining between them. The CDR3 sequence is 14 residues long. The CDR3 coding sequence is TGCGCCAGCAGCAGTGGGGAGATATCAGATACGCAGTATTTT. Translation gives CASSSGEISDTQYF.

The chain has TRBV15 and TRBJ2-1; D is undetermined. CDR1 and CDR2 from the germline V gene are LNHNV and YYDKDF (reference sequence). V was cut by 3 bases and J by 6 bases, with 9 bases left in between. This CDR3 contains 13 residues. CDR3 loop: CATSSDLGNEQFF. The CDR3 nucleotides read TGTGCCACCAGCAGCGACCTGGGCAATGAGCAGTTCTTC.

The chain recombines TRBV5-1 with TRBJ2-7; 8 bases match TRBD1. V trimming: 4 bases; J trimming: 4 bases; junction bases outside the gene matches: 10. Germline V lookup: CDR1 SGHRS, CDR2 YFSETQ. CDR3 length equals 15 residues. CDR3 residues: CASSPRQGSPYEQYF. The CDR3 nucleotides read TGCGCCAGCAGCCCCCGACAGGGGTCGCCTTACGAGCAGTACTTC.

The genes are TRBV18 and TRBJ2-3, with D possibly being TRBD1 or TRBD2 (5 bases each). Trimming cost V 6 bases and J 4 bases, with 17 bases left between them. This CDR3 is built from 15 residues. From germline, CDR1 is KGHSH and CDR2 LQKENI. The CDR3 DNA reads as TGTGCCAGCTCCCCCCGTCAGGGAGTAGCAGATACGCAGTATTTT. The encoded protein is CASSPRQGVADTQYF.

The chain carries TRBV18 and TRBJ2-2; D tentatively reads TRBD1 or TRBD2 (6 bases each). This CDR3 contains 14 residues. Germline loops: CDR1 KGHSH, CDR2 LQKENI. The ends were cut back, 4 bases at V and 8 bases at J, with 14 bases in the middle. As DNA, the CDR3 is TGTGCCAGCTCACGACCGGGGGCCACAGGGGAGCTGTTTTTT. Its protein product is CASSRPGATGELFF.

The chain employs TRBV6-1 and TRBJ1-2; 9 positions agree with TRBD1. J lost 1 base, V lost 3 bases, and 9 bases had no gene match. There are 17 residues in the CDR3. In germline, CDR1 is MNHNS, CDR2 SASEGT. The CDR3 coding sequence is TGTGCCAGCAGTGAGCGGTTTGGGACAGGGAATAACTATGGCTACACCTTC. It yields the protein CASSERFGTGNNYGYTF.

The chain employs TRBV4-1 and TRBJ1-4, with D hard to call. The V gene lost 1 base and the J gene lost 7 bases, with 10 bases spanning the gap. Germline V lookup: CDR1 MGHRA, CDR2 YSYEKL. CDR3 length: 14 residues. The CDR3 reads CASSQVAPGEKLFF. CDR3 nucleotides: TGCGCCAGCAGCCAAGTAGCGCCGGGTGAAAAACTGTTTTTT.

The chain is built from TRBV24-1 and TRBJ2-1, with 11 bases that match TRBD2. V shed 4 bases, J shed 6 bases, and the junction held 7 bases outside the gene matches. Germline CDR1 and CDR2: KGHDR and SFDVKD. The CDR3 is 16 residues long. CDR3 sequence: CATSDLVAGGVNEQFF. CDR3 DNA sequence: TGTGCCACCAGTGACCTCGTAGCGGGAGGGGTCAATGAGCAGTTCTTC.

V gene TRBV5-6 combines with J gene TRBJ1-1; D might be TRBD1 (6 bases). V was trimmed by 4 bases and J by 0 bases, leaving 10 bases between them. From germline, CDR1 is SGHDT and CDR2 YYEEEE. The CDR3 length is 14 residues. Here the CDR3 DNA reads TGTGCCAGCAGCCGGGGGCGCATGAACACTGAAGCTTTCTTT. This translates into CASSRGRMNTEAFF.

The chain has TRBV18 and TRBJ2-4, with TRBD1 identical over 10 bases. Germline CDR1 and CDR2: KGHSH and LQKENI. V was pared by 4 bases and J by 5 bases, with 2 bases of the junction left unmatched. This CDR3 region has 14 residues. CDR3 sequence: CASSLDRGQNIQYF. CDR3 DNA sequence: TGTGCCAGCTCACTCGACAGGGGGCAAAACATTCAGTACTTC. Full variable domain (missing parts from reference TRBV18 and TRBJ2-4): NAGVMQNPRHLVRRRGQEARLRCSPMKGHSHVYWYRQLPEEGLKFMVYLQKENIIDESGMPKERFSAEFPKEGPSILRIQQVVRGDSAAYFCASSLDRGQNIQYFGAGTRLSVL.